The text below deals with one T cell receptor (beta chain). The data are from a study of blood T cell repertoires in COVID-19. At the level of the study: PBMCs, B-cell-depleted T cells, or T cells provided the cDNA or gDNA that made up the material.

CDR1 is MDHEN and CDR2 is SYDVKM in the germline V gene. The CDR3 consists of 15 residues. The V end lost 5 bases, the J end lost 0 bases, and 13 bases lay between the germline ends. Clones were read by immunoSEQ multiplex PCR, and TCRdb kept only the in-frame ones, dropping some. Of under 250,000 clones in the sample, 70% to 90% are singletons; the top ten hold approximately 11%. Among Cohort 3 donors, those recovered had two negative PCRs, clearance, or symptom resolution. The chain combines TRBV28 with TRBJ1-1; D is ambiguous. The receptor was isolated from a man younger than 40 who had recovered from COVID-19. The specimen was PBMCs or T cells enriched from blood (not recorded which). The CDR3 coding sequence is TGTGCCAGCAGTCCCCCAGGTCGATTGAACACTGAAGCTTTCTTT. Its translation: CASSPPGRLNTEAFF.